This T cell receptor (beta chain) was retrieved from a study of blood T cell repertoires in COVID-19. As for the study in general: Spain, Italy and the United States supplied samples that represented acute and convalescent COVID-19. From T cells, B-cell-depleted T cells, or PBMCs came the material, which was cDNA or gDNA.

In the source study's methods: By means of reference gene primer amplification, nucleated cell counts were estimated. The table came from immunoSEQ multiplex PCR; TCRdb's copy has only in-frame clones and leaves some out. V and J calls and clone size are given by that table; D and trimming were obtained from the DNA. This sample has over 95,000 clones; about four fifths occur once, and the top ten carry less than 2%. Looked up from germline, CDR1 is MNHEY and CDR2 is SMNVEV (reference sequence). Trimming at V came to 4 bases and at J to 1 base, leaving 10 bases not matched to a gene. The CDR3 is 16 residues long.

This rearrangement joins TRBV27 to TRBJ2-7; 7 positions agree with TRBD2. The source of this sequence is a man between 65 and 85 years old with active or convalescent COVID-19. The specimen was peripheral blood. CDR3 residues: CASSSLLGGSSYEQYF. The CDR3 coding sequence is TGTGCCAGCAGTTCCTTGTTGGGGGGGAGTTCCTACGAGCAGTACTTC.